The 28 T cell receptor beta chains listed next were all sequenced from one sample in a study of blood T cell repertoires in COVID-19. Here immunoSEQ multiplex PCR was the method, and the copy in TCRdb shows in-frame clones only, minus some. The table has more than 300,000 clones, roughly 80% seen once. Material for sequencing was PBMCs or T cells enriched from blood (not recorded which). These TCRs come from a woman between 45 and 60 years old who had recovered from COVID-19.

J is TRBJ2-6 and V is TRBV3-1 (or the pseudogene TRBV3-2); D is undetermined. Germline CDR1 LGHDT, CDR2 YNNKEL (reference sequence). This CDR3 has 16 amino acids. V shed 0 bases and J shed 0 bases, with 6 bases lying between them. The CDR3 bases are TGTGCCAGCAGCCAAGATCCTCTCTCTGGGGCCAACGTCCTGACTTTC. This translates into CASSQDPLSGANVLTF.

This rearrangement joins TRBV12-3 or TRBV12-4 to TRBJ1-1; no clear D. The CDR3 sequence is 12 residues long. Deletions cut 5 bases from V and 5 bases from J, with 9 bases between. CDR3 in amino acids: CASSRGLTEAFF. The CDR3 DNA sequence: TGTGCCAGCAGTCGTGGACTTACTGAAGCTTTCTTT.

This clone was counted a single time. V and J are TRBV30 and TRBJ1-2; unclear D gene. The CDR3 runs to 15 residues. The V gene's germline CDR1 is GTSNPN and CDR2 SVGIG (reference sequence). V was trimmed by 0 bases and J by 4 bases, leaving 15 bases between them. In DNA form, the CDR3 reads TGTGCCTGGAGTGTATTAAGACAAACGACCTATGGCTACACCTTC. This encodes CAWSVLRQTTYGYTF.

V and J are TRBV4-3 and TRBJ1-2, with 10 bases that match TRBD1. V lost 4 bases and J lost 5; bases outside the gene matches: 4. The CDR3 is 14 residues long. CDR1 is LGHNA and CDR2 is YSLEER in the germline V gene. Written as DNA, the CDR3 is TGCGCCAGCAGCCCACCGGGACAGGGGTATGGCTACACCTTC. This gives the protein CASSPPGQGYGYTF.

This clone was observed a few times. The chain combines TRBV19 with TRBJ1-2; D possibly corresponds to TRBD1 (6 bases). The CDR3 is made up of 13 amino acids. V lost 4 bases and J lost 8, with 14 bases in between. Germline loops: CDR1 LNHDA, CDR2 SQIVND (reference sequence). CDR3 sequence (DNA): TGTGCCAGTAGTAGGGCGGACAGTTACGGCTACACCTTC. Protein sequence: CASSRADSYGYTF.

The CDR3 here is CASSQESRVDTEAFF. CDR3 DNA sequence: TGTGCCAGCAGCCAAGAATCCAGGGTGGACACTGAAGCTTTCTTT. The chain has TRBV3-1 (or the pseudogene TRBV3-2) and TRBJ1-1, with D perhaps TRBD1 (5 bases). The length of the CDR3 is 15 residues. Germline V CDR1 and CDR2: LGHDT, YNNKEL (reference sequence). Trimming left V 0 bases short and J 3 bases short, with 11 bases between.

This chain links TRBV5-1 with TRBJ2-3; D is possibly TRBD1 (6 bases). This CDR3 contains 14 residues. V was trimmed by 4 bases and J by 2 bases, leaving 11 bases between them. CDR1 and CDR2 from the germline V gene are SGHRS and YFSETQ. CDR3 loop: CASSQQGDTDTQYF. CDR3 nucleotide sequence: TGCGCCAGCAGCCAACAGGGCGACACAGATACGCAGTATTTT.

The chain links TRBV9 to TRBJ1-2, with D perhaps TRBD1 (6 bases). This CDR3 is 13 amino acids long. Germline CDR1 and CDR2: SGDLS and YYNGEE. Trimming stripped 3 bases from V and 4 bases from J, with 10 bases between. The CDR3 region is CASSAMGAYGYTF. In nucleotides, the CDR3 is TGTGCCAGCAGCGCCATGGGGGCCTATGGCTACACCTTC. Together with reference TRBV9 and TRBJ1-2, the CDR3 gives the full variable domain: DSGVTQTPKHLITATGQRVTLRCSPRSGDLSVYWYQQSLDQGLQFLIQYYNGEERAKGNILERFSAQQFPDLHSELNLSSLELGDSALYFCASSAMGAYGYTFGSGTRLTVV.

V and J are TRBV11-1 and TRBJ1-1, with 7 bases aligning to TRBD1. V shed 3 bases, J shed 1 base, and the junction held 8 bases outside the gene matches. This CDR3 comprises 16 residues. The germline V gene encodes CDR1 SGHAT and CDR2 FQDESV (reference sequence). The CDR3 nucleotides read TGTGCCAGCAGCTTCCACGGGGGACAGACGAACACTGAAGCTTTCTTT. It yields the protein CASSFHGGQTNTEAFF. Variable domain in full (rest from reference TRBV11-1 and TRBJ1-1): EAEVAQSPRYKITEKSQAVAFWCDPISGHATLYWYRQILGQGPELLVQFQDESVVDDSQLPKDRFSAERLKGVDSTLKIQPAELGDSAMYLCASSFHGGQTNTEAFFGQGTRLTVV.

V and J are TRBV3-1 (or the pseudogene TRBV3-2) and TRBJ1-2; no clear D. From germline, CDR1 is LGHDT and CDR2 YNNKEL (reference sequence). This CDR3 is built from 16 residues. Between the trimmed V and J ends, which lost 3 bases and 2 bases, there was a span of 16 bases. CDR3 residues: CASSQRVNPKNYGYTF. CDR3 coding DNA: TGTGCCAGCAGCCAGAGAGTGAACCCGAAAAACTATGGCTACACCTTC.

The J gene is TRBJ2-1, the V gene TRBV7-3, with 12 bases lining up with TRBD2. V lost 5 bases, J lost 3 bases, and 14 bases stayed unmatched. Germline values: CDR1 SGHTA, CDR2 FQGTGA. The CDR3 has 19 residues. This CDR3 reads CASSASPSGLAGFYNEQFF. In DNA, the CDR3 is TGTGCCAGCAGCGCCTCCCCCAGCGGACTAGCGGGATTCTACAATGAGCAGTTCTTC.

This clone was recorded a few times. The chain uses TRBV19 and TRBJ1-5; no firm D call. The CDR3 loop spans 18 amino acids. CDR1 and CDR2 (germline): LNHDA, SQIVND (reference sequence). V lost 3 bases and J lost 0, with 18 bases in between. CDR3 in DNA: TGTGCCAGTAGTATTGAGGGCCATAGCCCGTATAGCAATCAGCCCCAGCATTTT. Translation gives CASSIEGHSPYSNQPQHF.

J is TRBJ1-4 and V is TRBV7-2; 7 nucleotides match TRBD1. The length of the CDR3 is 15 residues. Per the germline V gene, CDR1 is SGHTA and CDR2 is FQGNSA. V lost 3 bases, J lost 4 bases, and 5 bases stayed unmatched. CDR3 bases: TGTGCCAGCAGCTTGCGGACAGGATTTAATGAAAAACTGTTTTTT. Amino acid sequence: CASSLRTGFNEKLFF.

The J gene is TRBJ2-1, the V gene TRBV5-4; D possibly corresponds to TRBD2 (7 bases). V was pared by 4 bases and J by 3 bases, with 17 bases between. This CDR3 contains 16 residues. Germline V CDR1 and CDR2: SGHNT, YYREEE (reference sequence). The CDR3, as DNA: TGTGCCAGCAGCCCGGGCGGGGGAGGGGGCTACAATGAGCAGTTCTTC. Translation: CASSPGGGGGYNEQFF.

This chain links TRBV14 with TRBJ1-6; D gene ambiguous. The CDR3 totals 15 residues. CDR1 is SGHDN and CDR2 is FVKESK in the germline V gene. Trimming pared 1 base from V and 5 bases from J, leaving 9 bases between. The chain's CDR3 is CASSQGHSNNSPLHF. CDR3 in DNA: TGTGCCAGCAGCCAAGGACACTCTAATAATTCACCCCTCCACTTT.

The chain has TRBV7-2 and TRBJ1-5, with a tentative D call TRBD1 (6 bases). CDR3 length: 15 amino acids. V was cut by 1 base and J by 6 bases, with 13 bases left in between. CDR1 SGHTA and CDR2 FQGNSA come from the germline V gene. The CDR3 loop reads CASSLDGGPRQPQHF. CDR3 sequence (DNA): TGTGCCAGCAGCTTAGATGGGGGCCCGCGTCAGCCCCAGCATTTT.

The chain has TRBV9 and TRBJ2-2; D unresolved. Trimming left V 3 bases short and J 6 bases short, with 3 bases between. Germline V gene lookup returns CDR1 SGDLS and CDR2 YYNGEE. The length of the CDR3 is 11 residues. This chain's CDR3 is CASSGPGELFF. CDR3 DNA: TGTGCCAGCAGCGGGCCCGGGGAGCTGTTTTTT.

The V gene is TRBV7-2, the J gene TRBJ2-1; D perhaps matches TRBD2 (5 bases). The germline V gene encodes CDR1 SGHTA and CDR2 FQGNSA. Between the trimmed V and J ends, which lost 3 bases and 0 bases, there was a span of 9 bases. This CDR3 spans 15 amino acids. The CDR3 here is CASSFRTVSYNEQFF. CDR3 in DNA: TGTGCCAGCAGCTTCAGGACTGTCTCCTACAATGAGCAGTTCTTC.

This rearrangement joins TRBV5-1 to TRBJ1-1; D might be TRBD1 (6 bases). The germline V gene encodes CDR1 SGHRS and CDR2 YFSETQ. The CDR3 totals 18 residues. The V and J ends lost 4 bases and 1 base respectively, with 23 bases between them. CDR3 loop: CASSLLGLSSRGNTEAFF. The CDR3 DNA reads TGCGCCAGCAGCCTATTAGGATTGTCCAGCAGGGGGAACACTGAAGCTTTCTTT.

The chain carries TRBV5-1 and TRBJ1-3; 7 bases fit TRBD1. Germline assignment: CDR1 SGHRS and CDR2 YFSETQ. After removal of 8 bases from V and 3 bases from J, the junction contained 5 bases not matched to a gene. The CDR3 extends over 13 amino acids. This CDR3 is CASRQGGGNTIYF. CDR3 nucleotide sequence: TGCGCCAGTCGACAGGGTGGTGGAAACACCATATATTTT.

A remark on this clone: This sample also contains other DNA sequences that code for the same CDR3. The V and J genes are TRBV15 and TRBJ1-1; 7 bases match TRBD1. Germline CDR1 reads LNHNV; CDR2 reads YYDKDF (reference sequence). The CDR3 length is 13 residues. V lost 0 bases and J lost 5; bases outside the gene matches: 0. The CDR3 coding sequence is TGTGCCACCAGCAGAGACAGGGGGACTGAAGCTTTCTTT. Translated: CATSRDRGTEAFF.

This clone appeared a single time. The V and J genes are TRBV15 and TRBJ1-5; D possibly corresponds to TRBD1 (5 bases). V lost 0 bases and J lost 6, with 15 bases in between. Per germline, CDR1 LNHNV and CDR2 YYDKDF (reference sequence). CDR3 size: 16 residues. The CDR3 here is CATSRDRAGSSQPQHF. The DNA for the CDR3 is TGTGCCACCAGCAGAGATCGCGCAGGGTCAAGTCAGCCCCAGCATTTT.

The sample holds one count of this clone. The chain couples TRBV9 to TRBJ1-1, with 12 bases that match TRBD1. Trimming at V came to 3 bases and at J to 1 base, leaving 7 bases not matched to a gene. The CDR3 has 17 residues. The germline CDR1 and CDR2 sequences are SGDLS and YYNGEE. Here the CDR3 reads CASSAGTGGNGNTEAFF. The CDR3 DNA is TGTGCCAGCAGCGCCGGGACAGGGGGCAACGGGAACACTGAAGCTTTCTTT.

This chain uses TRBV5-5 with TRBJ1-2; a possible D gene is TRBD1 (5 bases). V was shortened by 2 bases and J by 5 bases, with 13 bases between the two germline ends. The CDR3 spans 14 residues. Germline-derived CDR1 and CDR2 are SGHKS and YYEKEE (reference sequence). CDR3 amino acids: CASSLTGTEYGYTF. The CDR3 DNA reads TGTGCCAGCAGCTTAACGGGGACTGAGTATGGCTACACCTTC.

Details on this clone: At one end the junction does not follow the germline gene, possibly because of a read error. V usage is TRBV30 and J usage is TRBJ2-7; TRBD2 agrees at 9 bases. CDR3 length: 13 residues. CDR1 GTSNPN and CDR2 SVGIG come from the germline V gene (reference sequence). CDR3 protein: CACSAGGSFEQYF. CDR3 in DNA: TGTGCCTGTTCAGCGGGGGGTTCCTTCGAGCAGTACTTC.

The chain joins TRBV19 to TRBJ1-6; 7 bases match TRBD1. The CDR3 is made up of 13 amino acids. The junction had 7 bases not matched to a gene; V was cut back by 10 bases and J by 7 bases. Germline values: CDR1 LNHDA, CDR2 SQIVND (reference sequence). The CDR3 protein is CATSRQGNSPLHF. The DNA for the CDR3 is TGTGCCACCTCGAGACAGGGAAATTCACCCCTCCACTTT. Looking up the rest from reference TRBV19 and TRBJ1-6 gives the full variable domain: DGGITQSPKYLFRKEGQNVTLSCEQNLNHDAMYWYRQDPGQGLRLIYYSQIVNDFQKGDIAEGYSVSREKKESFPLTVTSAQKNPTAFYLCATSRQGNSPLHFGNGTRLTVT.

The chain is built from TRBV11-3 and TRBJ2-3; possibly TRBD2 for D (5 bases). The CDR3 is made up of 13 amino acids. Trimming stripped 6 bases from V and 12 bases from J, with 19 bases between. CDR1 and CDR2 from the germline V gene are SGHNT and YENEEA. In nucleotides, the CDR3 is TGTGCCAGCAGGCACGACCGGGGATCCGCCCAGTATTTT. This translates into CASRHDRGSAQYF.

As regards this clone: Other DNA variants within this sample encode the same CDR3. V usage is TRBV2 and J usage is TRBJ1-1, with D possibly TRBD1 on 5 matching bases. The CDR3 loop spans 13 amino acids. Trimming removed 7 bases from V and 0 bases from J, with 9 bases in between. Germline V gene data show CDR1 as SNHLY and CDR2 as FYNNEI. Here the CDR3 DNA reads TGTGCCAGCAATCCAGGGTTGAACACTGAAGCTTTCTTT. Translation: CASNPGLNTEAFF.